Presented here are 30 T cell receptor beta chains from one specimen sequenced in a study of blood T cells in healthy people across ages. Alongside a J-beta primer mix, a sample-barcoded 5' primer served in a second PCR lasting roughly 7 to 11 cycles. TCRdb ran MiXCR on the 5' RACE reads and lists one entry per CDR3 protein. This table holds about 1.6 million distinct CDR3 sequences, roughly a third found once. The sample taken for sequencing was blood. Receptor source: a woman in her 30s in good health.

Comment on this clonotype: A junction end diverges from the germline sequence, so it may reflect a read error. The chain links TRBV6-6 to TRBJ2-1; no clear D. The germline CDR1 and CDR2 sequences are MNHNY and SVGAGI (reference sequence). The CDR3 sequence is 14 residues long. The CDR3 bases are TGTGCCAGCAGTTACTCGAAACTAAACAATGGGCAGTTCTTC. Translated: CASSYSKLNNGQFF.

This clonotype has a handful of counts. This chain links TRBV28 with TRBJ2-5; D is unclear. Near its end, the DNA agrees better with TRBJ2-7, so the J call may be wrong. The length of the CDR3 is 13 residues. Germline lookup yields CDR1 MDHEN and CDR2 SYDVKM. For the CDR3, the DNA is TGTGCCAGCAGTTTACAGTCCCGCTACGAGCAGTACTTC. Its protein product is CASSLQSRYEQYF.

The chain joins TRBV9 to TRBJ1-5; D is perhaps TRBD1 (5 bases). Germline V gene lookup returns CDR1 SGDLS and CDR2 YYNGEE. CDR3 length: 17 residues. The ends were cut back, 4 bases at V and 0 bases at J, with 17 bases in the middle. For the CDR3, the DNA is TGTGCCAGCAGCCCAGTAACCGGGGCTTATAGCAATCAGCCCCAGCATTTT. Its protein is CASSPVTGAYSNQPQHF.

Only a few counts were recorded for this clonotype. The chain carries TRBV30 and TRBJ2-7, with TRBD1 matching 9 bases. Trimming cost V 5 bases and J 3 bases; bases outside gene matches: 5. The CDR3 contains 13 residues. CDR1 and CDR2 (germline): GTSNPN, SVGIG (reference sequence). The CDR3 coding sequence is TGTGCCTGGGGACAGGGGCCTTTCTACGAGCAGTACTTC. Amino acids: CAWGQGPFYEQYF.

This clonotype was counted many times. The V call is TRBV12-5, the J call TRBJ2-5; TRBD2 aligns across 14 bases. Trimming took 5 bases from V and 5 from J; bases not matched to a gene: 4. The CDR3 runs 15 residues. Germline V gene lookup returns CDR1 LGHNT and CDR2 FRNRAP. This CDR3 is CASGPGLAGAETQYF. The CDR3 coding sequence is TGTGCTAGTGGTCCGGGACTAGCGGGGGCGGAGACCCAGTACTTC.

This clonotype turned up a few times. The chain recombines TRBV4-1 with TRBJ1-2; 9 bases fit TRBD1. The J segment lost 7 bases and the V segment lost 3 bases, leaving 6 bases of the junction unmatched. Germline CDR1 is MGHRA and CDR2 is YSYEKL. This CDR3 comprises 14 residues. Here the CDR3 DNA reads TGCGCCAGCAGCCAGCCGGGACAGGGAATTGGCTACACCTTC. Translated: CASSQPGQGIGYTF.

The chain has TRBV20-1 and TRBJ2-5, with 8 bases matching TRBD1. In germline, CDR1 is DFQATT, CDR2 SNEGSKA (reference sequence). Trimming at V came to 5 bases and at J to 5 bases, leaving 13 bases not matched to a gene. The CDR3 is 15 residues long. The chain's CDR3 is CSAGDSSQGAETQYF. The CDR3, as DNA: TGCAGTGCTGGGGATAGTAGTCAGGGGGCGGAGACCCAGTACTTC.

The chain links TRBV11-2 to TRBJ2-7, with D perhaps matching TRBD2 (6 bases). Germline V gene data show CDR1 as SGHAT and CDR2 as FQNNGV. Trimming stripped 2 bases from V and 0 bases from J, with 14 bases between. CDR3 size: 16 residues. The CDR3: CASSLTLRGVSYEQYF. DNA of the CDR3: TGTGCCAGCAGCTTAACGTTGCGGGGAGTCTCCTACGAGCAGTACTTC.

This clonotype was found a few times. The chain combines TRBV15 with TRBJ2-1, with TRBD1 matching over 9 bases. CDR3 length equals 16 residues. CDR1 and CDR2 from the germline V gene are LNHNV and YYDKDF (reference sequence). V shed 7 bases, J shed 0 bases, and the junction held 7 bases outside the gene matches. The CDR3 nucleotides are TGTGCCACCACCAAGACAGGGGGGGGCTCCTACAATGAGCAGTTCTTC. It specifies CATTKTGGGSYNEQFF.

The CDR3 is CASSQDYWAGGETQYF. CDR3 sequence (DNA): TGCGCCAGCAGCCAAGATTATTGGGCCGGGGGGGAGACCCAGTACTTC. The gene calls are TRBV4-1 and TRBJ2-5; 7 bases are a match to TRBD2. From germline, CDR1 is MGHRA and CDR2 YSYEKL. The CDR3 is 16 residues long. With 0 bases clipped from V and 5 bases from J, the junction kept 9 bases outside the gene matches.

This sequence joins TRBV6-1 and TRBJ2-1, with 15 bases identical to TRBD2. From germline, CDR1 is MNHNS and CDR2 SASEGT. With V trimmed by 5 bases and J by 4 bases, 21 bases remained unmatched. This CDR3 has 22 residues. Here the CDR3 DNA reads TGTGCCAGCAGTCCCGGAACCTTCATGGGACTAGCGGGGGGACTCCTGTACAATGAGCAGTTCTTC. This codes for CASSPGTFMGLAGGLLYNEQFF.

This clonotype was recorded a few times. The CDR3 protein is CSALTRVSTDTQYF. CDR3 sequence (DNA): TGCAGCGCCCTAACTAGAGTTAGCACAGATACGCAGTATTTT. V is TRBV29-1 and J is TRBJ2-3; D is perhaps TRBD2 (5 bases). Trimming stripped 7 bases from V and 0 bases from J, with 14 bases between. The CDR3 spans 14 residues. The germline CDR1 and CDR2 sequences are SQVTM and ANQGSEA.

This clonotype was seen a few times. Relative to the germline gene, one junction end is altered; a read error may explain this. In DNA, the CDR3 is TGTGCCGGCAGCCCGACCAGATTAGGACAGGAATCTGGGCAGCCCCAGCATTTT. Translating it yields CAGSPTRLGQESGQPQHF. This sequence joins TRBV28 and TRBJ1-5; 7 positions agree with TRBD1. Germline loops: CDR1 MDHEN, CDR2 SYDVKM. The CDR3 runs 18 residues.

V gene TRBV2 combines with J gene TRBJ2-6; 7 bases agree with TRBD1. This CDR3 is built from 17 residues. J lost 0 bases, V lost 6 bases, and 8 bases had no gene match. CDR1 and CDR2 from the germline V gene are SNHLY and FYNNEI. The CDR3 loop reads CASRGQNGYSGANVLTF. The CDR3 DNA reads as TGTGCCAGCAGGGGACAGAATGGTTACTCTGGGGCCAACGTCCTGACTTTC.

In its sample, this clonotype was seen a few times. The chain employs TRBV10-2 and TRBJ2-6; D uncertain. This CDR3 region has 14 residues. Trimming removed 10 bases at V and 0 bases at J, with 10 bases between. CDR1 is WSHSY and CDR2 is SAAADI in the germline V gene. CDR3 nucleotides: TGCGCCACATCCTACACCTCTGGGGCCAACGTCCTGACTTTC. Residues: CATSYTSGANVLTF.

The chain combines TRBV13 with TRBJ2-7; D might be TRBD2 (6 bases). CDR1 is PRHDT and CDR2 is FYEKMQ in the germline V gene (reference sequence). Trimming removed 5 bases at V and 7 bases at J, with 21 bases between. There are 15 residues in the CDR3. CDR3 coding DNA: TGTGCCAGCAGCCTGGGGGACGGGGGTGGTATTGAGCAGTACTTC. It codes for CASSLGDGGGIEQYF.

Concerning this clonotype itself: A much larger clone lies one base from this, so it may be a read error. The chain uses TRBV5-1 and TRBJ2-7, with 9 bases fitting TRBD1. Germline values: CDR1 SGHRS, CDR2 YFSETQ. V lost 2 bases, J lost 6 bases, and 9 bases stayed unmatched. This CDR3 has 15 residues. The CDR3 reads CASSFQSGTGSEQYF. The CDR3 coding sequence is TGCGCCAGCAGCTTTCAATCCGGGACAGGGAGCGAGCAGTACTTC.

The rearrangement uses TRBV5-1 and TRBJ2-5, with no clear D. The CDR3 is made up of 14 amino acids. Germline assignment: CDR1 SGHRS and CDR2 YFSETQ. V was pared by 0 bases and J by 3 bases, with 9 bases between. This CDR3 is CASSLDLGKETQYF. The CDR3 DNA is TGCGCCAGCAGCTTGGATTTGGGGAAAGAGACCCAGTACTTC.

A few counts support this clonotype. V and J are TRBV7-2 and TRBJ1-1; a weak D match, TRBD1 (5 bases). This CDR3 contains 15 residues. The V end lost 5 bases, the J end lost 6 bases, and 19 bases lay between the germline ends. Germline-derived CDR1 and CDR2 are SGHTA and FQGNSA. CDR3 sequence (DNA): TGTGCCAGCAGCGTATCGTCCAGGGAACGCTCTGAAGCTTTCTTT. It specifies CASSVSSRERSEAFF.

The chain links TRBV4-1 to TRBJ1-1, with TRBD1 as a possible D gene (6 bases). The CDR3 length is 14 residues. Trimming stripped 6 bases from V and 1 base from J, with 12 bases between. Germline CDR1 MGHRA, CDR2 YSYEKL. The CDR3 nucleotides are TGCGCCAGCAGTCCAGGGGCCTGGAACACTGAAGCTTTCTTT. Translating it yields CASSPGAWNTEAFF.

The chain uses TRBV20-1 and TRBJ1-2, with D hard to call. Germline V gene data show CDR1 as DFQATT and CDR2 as SNEGSKA (reference sequence). This CDR3 has 16 amino acids. Between the trimmed V and J ends, which lost 5 bases and 4 bases, there was a span of 23 bases. CDR3 DNA sequence: TGCAGTGCTCCGAGAACTAACAAAGGGCGACTCTATGGCTACACCTTC. Protein product: CSAPRTNKGRLYGYTF.

V is TRBV4-1 and J is TRBJ2-1; 8 bases align to TRBD1. Germline trimming cut 4 bases from V and 7 bases from J; bases unmatched to any gene: 6. This CDR3 is 14 amino acids long. Germline CDR1 reads MGHRA; CDR2 reads YSYEKL. CDR3: CASSLEQGENEQFF. The CDR3 DNA sequence: TGCGCCAGCAGCCTAGAACAGGGGGAGAATGAGCAGTTCTTC.

The V and J genes are TRBV6-2 or TRBV6-3 and TRBJ2-4, with 8 bases fitting TRBD2. The ends lost 6 bases at V and 0 bases at J; junction bases unmatched: 13. The CDR3 length is 18 residues. Germline V lookup: CDR1 MNHEY, CDR2 SVGEGT. The CDR3 loop is CASSYGQREPLAKNIQYF. The CDR3 DNA sequence: TGTGCCAGCAGCTACGGCCAGCGGGAGCCCCTAGCCAAAAACATTCAGTACTTC.

A few counts support this clonotype. J is TRBJ2-5 and V is TRBV27; 7 positions agree with TRBD1. With 0 bases clipped from V and 1 base from J, the junction kept 11 bases outside the gene matches. The CDR3 is made up of 18 amino acids. Germline CDR1 MNHEY, CDR2 SMNVEV (reference sequence). The CDR3, as DNA: TGTGCCAGCAGTTTATCTCCACGACAGGGACAGCCCCAAGAGACCCAGTACTTC. Amino acids: CASSLSPRQGQPQETQYF.

The chain has TRBV20-1 and TRBJ2-5, with D perhaps TRBD2 (6 bases). Trimming took 5 bases from V and 5 from J, leaving 12 bases between them. The V gene's germline CDR1 is DFQATT and CDR2 SNEGSKA (reference sequence). The CDR3 consists of 12 residues. The CDR3 sequence is CSARGSVETQYF. The CDR3, as DNA: TGCAGTGCTCGGGGGTCTGTCGAGACCCAGTACTTC.

This clonotype has only a few counts. The V gene is TRBV6-2 or TRBV6-3, the J gene TRBJ2-3; 7 bases match TRBD1. CDR1 is MNHEY and CDR2 is SVGEGT in the germline V gene. The CDR3 covers 15 residues. Losses at the gene ends were 7 bases for V and 2 bases for J; bases not matched to a gene: 9. DNA for the CDR3: TGTGCCAGCACCCTACGGGACAGAGTCACAGATACGCAGTATTTT. Protein sequence: CASTLRDRVTDTQYF.

This clonotype occurred a few times. The CDR3 protein is CASRGGLPTYEQYF. The CDR3 nucleotides read TGTGCCAGCAGAGGAGGTCTCCCTACCTACGAGCAGTACTTC. The chain recombines TRBV28 with TRBJ2-7, with a possible D match to TRBD2 (5 bases). V was trimmed by 6 bases and J by 2 bases, leaving 14 bases between them. The CDR3 loop spans 14 amino acids. Per germline, CDR1 MDHEN and CDR2 SYDVKM.

This clonotype was detected a few times. The rearrangement joins TRBV9 to TRBJ2-5; TRBD2 is a possible D gene (7 bases). Trimming took off 4 bases at V and 5 bases at J, with 21 bases between the two ends. The CDR3 has 16 amino acids. Germline CDR1 is SGDLS and CDR2 is YYNGEE. The CDR3 region has the DNA TGTGCCAGCAGCCCACGCCCACGGGGGGCCGCGGAGACCCAGTACTTC. Amino acid sequence: CASSPRPRGAAETQYF. Supplemented by reference TRBV9 and TRBJ2-5, the full variable domain reads DSGVTQTPKHLITATGQRVTLRCSPRSGDLSVYWYQQSLDQGLQFLIQYYNGEERAKGNILERFSAQQFPDLHSELNLSSLELGDSALYFCASSPRPRGAAETQYFGPGTRLLVL.

Of note for this clonotype: Since a much larger clone is just one base distant, this may be a read error. The V gene is TRBV9, the J gene TRBJ2-4; 10 nucleotides match TRBD2. The end of the DNA is better explained by TRBJ2-7, so the J call may be wrong. CDR3 length: 13 residues. Looked up from germline, CDR1 is SGDLS and CDR2 is YYNGEE. CDR3 nucleotide sequence: TGTGCCAGCGGCGGCCGGACTAGCGGCGAGCAGTACTTC. Encoded protein: CASGGRTSGEQYF.

This chain uses TRBV20-1 with TRBJ2-7, with TRBD1 as a possible D gene (5 bases). The CDR3 has 14 residues. Looked up from germline, CDR1 is DFQATT and CDR2 is SNEGSKA (reference sequence). Deletions cut 5 bases from V and 7 bases from J, with 21 bases between. The CDR3 sequence: CSASDVKGDSEQYF. The CDR3 coding sequence is TGCAGTGCTTCGGACGTAAAAGGAGACAGTGAGCAGTACTTC.